Each of the 19 T cell receptor beta chains below was sequenced from the same sample in a study of memory CD4+ T cells and cytomegalovirus serostatus. Here immunoSEQ multiplex PCR was the method, and the copy in TCRdb shows in-frame clones only, minus some. Here the sample spans about 56,000 clones, roughly 87% being singletons. The sort gate was single viable CD3+CD4+CD8-CD45RO+ cells for memory CD4+ T cells. The sample comprised memory CD4+ T cells from blood. The origin of the receptors is an adult in good health and CMV-seronegative.

The chain uses TRBV7-8 and TRBJ1-2; TRBD1 agrees at 8 bases. CDR1 is SGHVS, CDR2 FQNEAQ, per germline. The CDR3 has 14 amino acids. The J segment lost 3 bases and the V segment lost 1 base, leaving 1 base of the junction unmatched. CDR3 coding DNA: TGTGCCAGCAGCTTAGGCAGGGGGCACTATGGCTACACCTTC. Translated, it gives CASSLGRGHYGYTF.

V usage is TRBV12-2 and J usage is TRBJ1-1. TRBV12-2 is a pseudogene locus. The CDR3 covers 24 residues. The DNA of the CDR3 is TGTGCAAGTCGCTTGAAACACGGCCAGGACCCCCATCACCAAATTTTCTCCATGAACACTGAAGCTTTCTTT. Translated: CASRLKHGQDPHHQIFSMNTEAFF.

This clone showed up just a few times. V usage is TRBV27 and J usage is TRBJ1-2, with 7 bases matching TRBD1. The CDR3 totals 17 residues. V was clipped by 1 base and J by 9 bases; unmatched bases: 17. The germline V gene encodes CDR1 MNHEY and CDR2 SMNVEV (reference sequence). The CDR3 region has the DNA TGTGCCAGCAGTTTATTCTTGACAGGGTGGGTTCATATCAGCTACACCTTC. It encodes CASSLFLTGWVHISYTF.

The genes are TRBV10-3 and TRBJ2-1; D might be TRBD1 or TRBD2, each matching 6 bases. The CDR3 spans 15 residues. Germline values: CDR1 ENHRY, CDR2 SYGVKD. The V end lost 4 bases, the J end lost 0 bases, and 10 bases lay between the germline ends. The CDR3 reads CAISGGAGSYNEQFF. The CDR3 DNA follows: TGTGCCATCAGTGGGGGGGCGGGCTCCTACAATGAGCAGTTCTTC.

V gene TRBV15 combines with J gene TRBJ2-1; 7 bases agree with TRBD1. CDR1 is LNHNV, CDR2 YYDKDF, per germline (reference sequence). The CDR3 extends over 15 amino acids. V was pared by 6 bases and J by 0 bases, with 5 bases of the junction left unmatched. CDR3 nucleotides: TGTGCCACCAGTACAGGGGTAAGCTCCTACAATGAGCAGTTCTTC. Translated, it gives CATSTGVSSYNEQFF.

V is TRBV30 and J is TRBJ1-5, with D possibly being TRBD1 (5 bases). Per germline, CDR1 GTSNPN and CDR2 SVGIG (reference sequence). The CDR3 contains 14 residues. V was trimmed by 2 bases and J by 2 bases, leaving 10 bases between them. The CDR3 DNA follows: TGTGCCTGGAGTTCAGTGGGACGCAATCAGCCCCAGCATTTT. It specifies CAWSSVGRNQPQHF.

The rearrangement links TRBV5-1 to TRBJ2-7; TRBD1 agrees at 7 bases. The germline gives CDR1 SGHRS, CDR2 YFSETQ. This CDR3 is 17 amino acids long. After removal of 4 bases from V and 1 base from J, the junction contained 14 bases not matched to a gene. CDR3 in amino acids: CASSRSWGQQFSYEQYF. The CDR3 DNA sequence: TGCGCCAGCAGCAGATCCTGGGGACAGCAGTTTTCCTACGAGCAGTACTTC.

This clone occurred once. V and J are TRBV7-2 and TRBJ1-2; D is unclear. CDR1 SGHTA and CDR2 FQGNSA come from the germline V gene. This CDR3 has 11 residues. V dropped 5 bases and J dropped 6 bases, with 7 bases sitting between them. CDR3 loop: CASSQRDGYTF. CDR3 nucleotide sequence: TGTGCCAGCAGCCAACGAGATGGCTACACCTTC.

The sample holds one count of this clone. The chain employs TRBV5-4 and TRBJ1-2, with 9 nucleotides matching TRBD1. CDR1 is SGHNT and CDR2 is YYREEE in the germline V gene (reference sequence). J lost 4 bases, V lost 4 bases, and 8 bases had no gene match. This CDR3 is built from 15 residues. The CDR3 sequence: CASSVGQQGAYGYTF. In DNA form, the CDR3 reads TGTGCCAGCAGCGTGGGGCAACAGGGGGCCTATGGCTACACCTTC.

The chain has TRBV20-1 and TRBJ1-2; D gene uncertain. CDR3 length: 11 amino acids. The germline V gene has CDR1 DFQATT and CDR2 SNEGSKA (reference sequence). V was trimmed by 0 bases and J by 8 bases, leaving 7 bases between them. CDR3 sequence: CSAREGRGYTF. DNA for the CDR3: TGCAGTGCTAGAGAGGGCCGGGGCTACACCTTC.

This chain connects TRBV6-5 to TRBJ1-5; tentatively, D is TRBD1 (6 bases). CDR3 size: 15 residues. V dropped 4 bases and J dropped 7 bases, with 17 bases sitting between them. CDR1 MNHEY and CDR2 SVGAGI come from the germline V gene. CDR3 in amino acids: CASSWGAGSGQPQHF. CDR3 in DNA: TGTGCCAGCAGTTGGGGGGCAGGGTCGGGGCAGCCCCAGCATTTT.

With respect to this clone: Its ends do not fully match the called genes, so a read error is possible. The chain combines TRBV7-2 with TRBJ2-7, with 10 nucleotides matching TRBD1. Looked up from germline, CDR1 is SGHTA and CDR2 is FQGNSA. The CDR3 runs to 14 residues. This CDR3 reads CASSLGRGQGTVSF. The CDR3 nucleotides are TGTGCCAGCAGCTTGGGAAGGGGACAGGGGACCGTATCTTTC.

This chain connects TRBV4-3 to TRBJ1-4; 7 nucleotides line up with TRBD1. Germline loops: CDR1 LGHNA, CDR2 YSLEER. J was trimmed by 12 bases and V by 0 bases; bases with no gene match: 10. The CDR3 contains 15 residues. In DNA, the CDR3 is TGCGCCAGCAGCCAAGATAGGGGGGGACAGAGAGAACTGTTTTTT. It is translated as CASSQDRGGQRELFF.

This chain links TRBV2 with TRBJ2-5; D is perhaps TRBD1 or TRBD2 (5 bases each). Trimming left V 6 bases short and J 5 bases short, with 10 bases between. From germline, CDR1 is SNHLY and CDR2 FYNNEI. The CDR3 runs 12 residues. CDR3 region: CASRSGTETQYF. DNA of the CDR3: TGTGCCAGCAGATCAGGGACGGAGACCCAGTACTTC.

V and J are TRBV5-1 and TRBJ2-3; D uncertain. CDR1 SGHRS and CDR2 YFSETQ come from the germline V gene. Trimming stripped 0 bases from V and 1 base from J, with 6 bases between. The CDR3 is 14 amino acids. CDR3 sequence reads: CASSLAQGTDTQYF. For the CDR3, the DNA is TGCGCCAGCAGCTTGGCTCAGGGCACAGATACGCAGTATTTT.

The V gene is TRBV5-4, the J gene TRBJ1-2; D not certain. The CDR3 spans 13 residues. The V end lost 0 bases, the J end lost 2 bases, and 5 bases lay between the germline ends. The V gene's germline CDR1 is SGHNT and CDR2 YYREEE (reference sequence). In DNA, the CDR3 is TGTGCCAGCAGCTTGGAACAAAACTATGGCTACACCTTC. Residues: CASSLEQNYGYTF.

The J gene is TRBJ2-6, the V gene TRBV19; 7 nucleotides line up with TRBD1. The CDR3 covers 19 residues. J gave up 2 bases and V 0 bases, and 10 bases lay outside the gene matches. CDR1 LNHDA and CDR2 SQIVND come from the germline V gene (reference sequence). The DNA of the CDR3 is TGTGCCAGTAGTATAGATCTGATGACAGGGCTTCCTGGGGCCAACGTCCTGACTTTC. Residues: CASSIDLMTGLPGANVLTF.

The V and J genes are TRBV28 and TRBJ2-4, with 12 bases identical to TRBD2. The CDR3 length is 19 residues. V shed 4 bases and J 0 bases; nucleotides not matched to a gene: 10. CDR1 and CDR2 from the germline V gene are MDHEN and SYDVKM. The CDR3 protein is CASSYPRLAGDLAKNIQYF. The CDR3 DNA reads TGTGCCAGCAGTTACCCGAGACTAGCGGGGGACCTAGCCAAAAACATTCAGTACTTC.

This clone was picked up one time. The chain combines TRBV2 with TRBJ2-3; TRBD2 matches at 10 bases. Trimming cost V 8 bases and J 3 bases; bases outside gene matches: 2. Germline V CDR1 and CDR2: SNHLY, FYNNEI. This CDR3 region has 13 residues. The CDR3 here is CASLAGATDTQYF. The CDR3 DNA follows: TGTGCCAGCCTAGCGGGGGCAACAGATACGCAGTATTTT.